This T cell receptor (beta chain) was obtained from a study of OX40 agonist ivuxolimab in advanced cancers. About the research overall: Of the participants, approximately 40% had some prior anti-PD-1, anti-PD-L1 or anti-CTLA-4 therapy, which was allowed. Study observations and caveats: Both CD4+ and CD8+ T cell populations in blood had undergone clonal expansion by week 6 at 0.1 to 3.0 mg/kg.

Patients with autoimmune history or systemic immunosuppression were excluded. Researchers took blood at baseline, on cycle 4 day 1, and on cycle 7 day 1. Trimming took 1 base from V and 5 from J; bases not matched to a gene: 5. The CDR3 consists of 16 residues. The germline gives CDR1 SGHAT, CDR2 FQNNGV. This table comes from immunoSEQ multiplex PCR, and its TCRdb copy is limited to in-frame clones, with some not included. The table records around 86,000 clones, just over 90% of them present only once. With respect to this clone: Its antigen remains unknown.

This TCR derives from an adult with an advanced solid tumor such as melanoma, head and neck, liver or kidney cancer. The J gene is TRBJ2-7, the V gene TRBV11-2, with 13 bases fitting TRBD2. Sequencing was performed on CD4+ or CD8+ T cells sorted from blood, taken in a trial of the OX40 agonist ivuxolimab. The CDR3 spells CASSLGPGLAGHEQYF. DNA for the CDR3: TGTGCCAGCAGCTTAGGTCCGGGACTAGCGGGGCACGAGCAGTACTTC. The full variable domain, its missing parts supplied by reference TRBV11-2 and TRBJ2-7, is EAGVAQSPRYKIIEKRQSVAFWCNPISGHATLYWYQQILGQGPKLLIQFQNNGVVDDSQLPKDRFSAERLKGVDSTLKIQPAKLEDSAVYLCASSLGPGLAGHEQYFGPGTRLTVT.